This is a list of T cell receptor beta chains from one sample in a study of technical replicates of blood from several donors. Method: immunoSEQ multiplex PCR; TCRdb's copy keeps in-frame clones and lacks some. The sample lists over 70,000 clones, roughly 90% occurring once. Sequencing input: PBMCs. The receptors come from a human donor in good health. Some clones in this sample may be carry-over from other donors' samples. Each CDR3 is given with its conserved first and last residue. Each record gives: D gene, clone size, J gene, V gene, CDR3 protein, CDR3 DNA. The D gene is left open where the match is weak. Expanded clones get a size class; other rows say once, few or many, or leave the size out.

d_gene: -
abundance: once
j_gene: TRBJ2-7
v_gene: TRBV7-6
CDR3aa: CASSSGLYYEQYF
CDR3nt: TGTGCCAGCAGCAGCGGTCTCTACTACGAGCAGTACTTC

d_gene: -
abundance: -
j_gene: TRBJ2-7
v_gene: TRBV6-5
CDR3aa: CASSYFGGSYEQYF
CDR3nt: TGTGCCAGCAGTTACTTTGGCGGATCCTACGAGCAGTACTTC

d_gene: -
abundance: once
j_gene: TRBJ1-2
v_gene: TRBV5-1
CDR3aa: CASSLEAGRSGYTF
CDR3nt: TGCGCCAGCAGCTTGGAGGCGGGACGGAGTGGCTACACCTTC

d_gene: TRBD2
abundance: -
j_gene: TRBJ2-7
v_gene: TRBV6-1
CDR3aa: CASSEPGLAYEQYF
CDR3nt: TGTGCCAGCAGTGAACCGGGACTAGCGTACGAGCAGTACTTC

d_gene: -
abundance: -
j_gene: TRBJ2-5
v_gene: TRBV11-3
CDR3aa: CASSWREGETQYF
CDR3nt: TGTGCCAGCAGTTGGCGGGAAGGAGAGACCCAGTACTTC

d_gene: -
abundance: -
j_gene: TRBJ2-1
v_gene: TRBV12-5
CDR3aa: CASGLVRSWSGSNNEQFF
CDR3nt: TGTGCTAGTGGTTTGGTAAGGAGCTGGAGCGGGTCAAACAATGAGCAGTTCTTC

d_gene: TRBD1
abundance: -
j_gene: TRBJ2-3
v_gene: TRBV7-2
CDR3aa: CASSLGQGRTDTQYF
CDR3nt: TGTGCCAGCAGCCTCGGACAGGGCCGGACAGATACGCAGTATTTT

d_gene: TRBD2
abundance: -
j_gene: TRBJ2-1
v_gene: TRBV7-9
CDR3aa: CASSPGPHSGIDEQFF
CDR3nt: TGTGCCAGCAGCCCCGGACCTCATAGCGGGATAGATGAGCAGTTCTTC

d_gene: -
abundance: few
j_gene: TRBJ1-3
v_gene: TRBV19
CDR3aa: CASIGQRLSGNTIYF
CDR3nt: TGTGCCAGTATTGGCCAGCGGCTTTCAGGAAACACCATATATTTT

d_gene: -
abundance: -
j_gene: TRBJ2-2
v_gene: TRBV7-3
CDR3aa: CASSDSGDGELFF
CDR3nt: TGTGCCAGCAGCGACAGTGGGGACGGGGAGCTGTTTTTT

d_gene: -
abundance: medium-sized
j_gene: TRBJ2-7
v_gene: TRBV7-8
CDR3aa: CASSLSPRYRTNEQYF
CDR3nt: TGTGCCAGCAGCTTATCCCCCCGCTACCGAACCAACGAGCAGTACTTC

d_gene: -
abundance: -
j_gene: TRBJ1-5
v_gene: TRBV7-8
CDR3aa: CASSLGQFSNQPQHF
CDR3nt: TGTGCCAGCAGCTTAGGACAGTTTAGCAATCAGCCCCAGCATTTT

d_gene: -
abundance: -
j_gene: TRBJ1-6
v_gene: TRBV30
CDR3aa: CAWSLGQGGYNSPLHF
CDR3nt: TGTGCCTGGAGTCTAGGGCAGGGCGGTTATAATTCACCCCTCCACTTT

d_gene: -
abundance: -
j_gene: TRBJ1-1
v_gene: TRBV7-6
CDR3aa: CASSLFQNTEAFF
CDR3nt: TGTGCCAGCAGCTTATTCCAGAACACTGAAGCTTTCTTT

d_gene: -
abundance: -
j_gene: TRBJ2-3
v_gene: TRBV5-4
CDR3aa: CASSSGSFAPGTDTQYF
CDR3nt: TGTGCCAGCAGCTCGGGTTCCTTTGCCCCGGGCACAGATACGCAGTATTTT

d_gene: -
abundance: once
j_gene: TRBJ1-1
v_gene: TRBV4-3
CDR3aa: CASSQETVGNTEAFF
CDR3nt: TGCGCCAGCAGCCAGGAGACAGTGGGGAACACTGAAGCTTTCTTT

d_gene: -
abundance: -
j_gene: TRBJ1-4
v_gene: TRBV27
CDR3aa: CASSLLVRGGKLFF
CDR3nt: TGTGCCAGCAGTTTATTGGTTAGAGGGGGAAAACTGTTTTTT

d_gene: -
abundance: -
j_gene: TRBJ2-6
v_gene: TRBV6-6
CDR3aa: CASAVRGTGANVLTF
CDR3nt: TGTGCCAGCGCGGTCAGGGGTACCGGGGCCAACGTCCTGACTTTC

d_gene: -
abundance: -
j_gene: TRBJ2-1
v_gene: TRBV27
CDR3aa: CASSGSTGNEQFF
CDR3nt: TGTGCCAGCAGTGGGAGCACGGGCAATGAGCAGTTCTTC

d_gene: -
abundance: once
j_gene: TRBJ1-6
v_gene: TRBV4-2
CDR3aa: CASSPSDSLTNSPLHF
CDR3nt: TGTGCCAGCAGCCCCAGTGACAGCTTGACGAATTCACCCCTCCACTTT

d_gene: -
abundance: -
j_gene: TRBJ1-1
v_gene: TRBV29-1
CDR3aa: CSTERGREAFF
CDR3nt: TGCAGCACCGAAAGGGGAAGGGAAGCTTTCTTT

d_gene: -
abundance: -
j_gene: TRBJ2-7
v_gene: TRBV7-8
CDR3aa: CASSLDRGYEQYF
CDR3nt: TGTGCCAGCAGCTTAGATCGGGGGTACGAGCAGTACTTC

d_gene: -
abundance: -
j_gene: TRBJ2-7
v_gene: TRBV30
CDR3aa: CAWSVIRGGYEQYF
CDR3nt: TGTGCCTGGAGTGTAATCAGGGGCGGCTACGAGCAGTACTTC

d_gene: -
abundance: -
j_gene: TRBJ1-6
v_gene: TRBV14
CDR3aa: CASSQSDPSSSPLHF
CDR3nt: TGTGCCAGCAGCCAAAGCGACCCCTCAAGTTCACCCCTCCACTTT

d_gene: TRBD2
abundance: once
j_gene: TRBJ2-1
v_gene: TRBV29-1
CDR3aa: CSVAGRLAVYNEQFF
CDR3nt: TGCAGCGTTGCGGGGAGACTAGCGGTTTACAATGAGCAGTTCTTC

d_gene: TRBD1
abundance: -
j_gene: TRBJ2-2
v_gene: TRBV7-2
CDR3aa: CASSYRTGAGGELFF
CDR3nt: TGTGCCAGCAGCTACCGGACAGGGGCAGGCGGGGAGCTGTTTTTT

d_gene: -
abundance: -
j_gene: TRBJ2-1
v_gene: TRBV4-3
CDR3aa: CASSQLTWRPGEQFF
CDR3nt: TGCGCCAGCAGCCAATTAACATGGAGGCCTGGTGAGCAGTTCTTC